Described below is a single T cell receptor beta chain sequence and its context. Its antigen remains undetermined. No qualities accompany the bases; no much larger clone lies one base away. This specimen comes from a study of neoadjuvant anti-PD-1 for oral cavity cancer (dated by TCRdb to about 2021). Regarding the study in general: Three to four biweekly doses of nivolumab at 3 mg/kg were mostly administered to patients before curative-intent surgical resection. Patients who did not progress were given a fourth nivolumab dose at about day 43 and had definitive surgical resection on days 50-56. Under RECIST 1.1, patients with complete response, partial response or stable disease were classed as responders, and patients with progression were classed as non-responders. There were roughly 13 patients in the parent correlative cohort, and the response rate was around 30%.

The sample's time point label, in plain terms: before neoadjuvant nivolumab. The patients had newly diagnosed stage II-IVA oral cavity squamous cell carcinoma and had not received any prior systemic or radiation treatment. The cohort was made up of patients with locally advanced, HPV-negative oral cavity squamous cell carcinoma. Peripheral blood mononuclear cells were analyzed directly and were not maintained or expanded in culture. The samples were obtained from a longitudinal correlative study of a single-arm phase II trial testing neoadjuvant nivolumab in oral cavity squamous cell carcinoma. Genomic DNA-based TCRbeta sequencing was performed on subject-matched pre- and post-treatment PBMCs and tumors from three responders and three non-responders. Peripheral blood mononuclear cells were drawn once before nivolumab treatment and a second time after treatment, when surgery took place. The Maxwell RSC DNA from Cells kit was used to isolate genomic DNA from PBMCs.

CDR1 and CDR2 were assigned from the germline V gene as MNHEY and SVGAGI. The CDR3 runs 14 amino acids, cysteine and phenylalanine included. Of all the DNA, just the CDR3 is kept, 42 bases in frame from base 1. V lost 6 bases and J lost 6 bases; the stretch between them is 14 bases long. The investigation overall reported the following: Only a few patients per response group were included in the TCR analyses, and the authors called for validation in larger cohorts. After neoadjuvant nivolumab, non-responders showed significantly higher T cell clonality (Gini index) in PBMCs than responders did. Higher pretreatment blood Treg/Th17 ratios correlated with both higher pretreatment blood TCRbeta clonality and lower post-treatment tumor TCRbeta clonality.

For deep sequencing of PBMC libraries, mostly about 450 ng of input genomic DNA was used, and six replicates were run per sample. TCRbeta libraries were prepared with the immunoSEQ hsTCRbeta kit according to the manufacturer's instructions. An Illumina NovaSeq 6000 S4 flow cell was used to sequence the final libraries, which had first been combined to 3 nM. The paper's data handling went like this. The immunoSEQ Analyzer was used for raw data preprocessing and quality control. The analysis was restricted to productive rearrangements, with each unique CDR3 amino acid sequence defining a clonotype. Repertoire clonality was estimated as the Gini-Simpson index, which was calculated using the R package tcR. Gini indices were compared with Student's t test, and associations with tumor size change were assessed by Pearson correlation. TCRdb limited this immuneACCESS table to in-frame rearrangements with V and J called. A share of clones is missing; checked studies link under half to unresolved V genes, and the rest is unexplained. V and J calls and clone size come straight from that table; D and trimming were deduced from the DNA. The sample table holds 7,200 or so clones, of which around 74% were seen once. 3.1% of the sample is in the top ten clones.

The TCR comes from a person aged 40 to 85 with oral cavity squamous cell carcinoma. Recombination joined TRBV6-5 with TRBJ1-4; perhaps TRBD1 is the D gene, with 5 bases matching. The specimen comprised PBMCs, sampled before nivolumab (anti-PD-1) treatment. The CDR3 protein is CASRPSGRDEKLFF. The DNA sequence is given as TGTGCCAGCAGACCCTCAGGGAGGGATGAAAAACTGTTTTTT.